This T cell receptor beta chain was retrieved from a study of control samples from healthy donors and cancer patients. Germline values: CDR1 SGHRS, CDR2 YFSETQ. The ends were cut back, 2 bases at V and 1 base at J, with 9 bases in the middle. The CDR3 extends over 14 amino acids. Data came from immunoSEQ multiplex PCR; TCRdb stores just in-frame clones and leaves some out. The sample yields 180,000 or so clones, around 92% seen once. This clone was recorded only once. This receptor was obtained from a woman in her thirties in good health. Sequencing was done on a sample of blood. The chain recombines TRBV5-1 with TRBJ2-5, with D possibly matching TRBD2 (6 bases). CDR3 sequence reads: CASSFSGSQETQYF. Written as DNA, the CDR3 is TGCGCCAGCAGCTTCTCCGGGAGCCAAGAGACCCAGTACTTC.